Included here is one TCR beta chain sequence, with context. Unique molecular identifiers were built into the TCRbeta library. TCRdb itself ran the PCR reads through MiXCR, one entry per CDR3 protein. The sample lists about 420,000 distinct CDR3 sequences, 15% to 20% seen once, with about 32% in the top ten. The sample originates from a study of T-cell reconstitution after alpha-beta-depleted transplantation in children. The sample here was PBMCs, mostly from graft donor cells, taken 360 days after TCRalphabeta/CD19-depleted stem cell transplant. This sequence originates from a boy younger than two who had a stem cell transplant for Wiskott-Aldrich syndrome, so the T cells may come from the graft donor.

The CDR3: CAIRTGRNTEAFF. The CDR3 DNA sequence: TGTGCCATCAGGACGGGCCGGAACACTGAAGCTTTCTTT. The V call is TRBV10-3, the J call TRBJ1-1, with no clear D. The CDR3 length is 13 residues. Trimming stripped 6 bases from V and 1 base from J, with 9 bases between. Germline values: CDR1 ENHRY, CDR2 SYGVKD.